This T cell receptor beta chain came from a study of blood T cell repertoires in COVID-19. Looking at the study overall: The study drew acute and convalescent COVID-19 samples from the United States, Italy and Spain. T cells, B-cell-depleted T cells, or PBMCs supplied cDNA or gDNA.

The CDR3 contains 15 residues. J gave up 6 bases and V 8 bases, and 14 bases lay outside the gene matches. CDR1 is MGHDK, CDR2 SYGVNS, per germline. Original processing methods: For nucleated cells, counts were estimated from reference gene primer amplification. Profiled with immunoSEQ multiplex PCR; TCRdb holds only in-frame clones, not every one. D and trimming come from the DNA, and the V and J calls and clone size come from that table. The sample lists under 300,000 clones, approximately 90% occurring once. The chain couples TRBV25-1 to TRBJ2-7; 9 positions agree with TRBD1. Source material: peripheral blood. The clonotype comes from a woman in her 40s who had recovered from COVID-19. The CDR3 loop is CASGDHRGRISEQYF. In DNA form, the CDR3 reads TGTGCCAGCGGGGACCACAGGGGGCGAATAAGCGAGCAGTACTTC.